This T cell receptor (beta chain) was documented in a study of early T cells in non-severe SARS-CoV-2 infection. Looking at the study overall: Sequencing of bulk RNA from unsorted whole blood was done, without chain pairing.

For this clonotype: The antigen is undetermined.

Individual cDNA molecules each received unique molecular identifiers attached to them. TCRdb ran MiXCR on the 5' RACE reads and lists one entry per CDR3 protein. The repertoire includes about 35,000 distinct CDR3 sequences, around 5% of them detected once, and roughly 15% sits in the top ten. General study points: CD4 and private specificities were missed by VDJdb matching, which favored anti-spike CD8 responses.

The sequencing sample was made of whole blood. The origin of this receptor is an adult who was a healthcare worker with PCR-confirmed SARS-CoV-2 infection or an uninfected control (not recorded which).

CDR3 sequence (DNA): TGCAGCGGGGGGACAGGGCAAGAGACCCAGTACTTC. Translation: CSGGTGQETQYF. The rearrangement joins TRBV29-1 to TRBJ2-5; 9 positions agree with TRBD1. This CDR3 is 12 amino acids long. Trimming at V came to 7 bases and at J to 2 bases, leaving 2 bases not matched to a gene. In germline, CDR1 is SQVTM, CDR2 ANQGSEA.